This T cell receptor beta chain originates from a study of blood T cells in healthy people across ages. The overall study: Template switching recovered approximately one barcoded beta molecule for every two T cells.

This CDR3 region has 19 residues. From germline, CDR1 is MGHRA and CDR2 YSYEKL. Trimming removed 3 bases from V and 1 base from J; junction bases left unmatched: 11. A J-beta primer mix and a sample-barcoded 5' primer were used in a second PCR of about 6 to 12 cycles. TCRdb itself ran the 5' RACE reads through MiXCR, one entry per CDR3 protein. The sample records about 620,000 distinct CDR3 sequences, around 21% being singletons. The J gene is TRBJ2-7, the V gene TRBV4-1; TRBD2 matches 14 bases. Sequencing used blood. This receptor was obtained from a man in his 70s in good health. CDR3 in amino acids: CASSHPGTSGRVPSYEQYF. CDR3 DNA: TGCGCCAGCAGCCACCCCGGGACTAGCGGGAGAGTCCCTTCCTACGAGCAGTACTTC.